This entry features one TCR beta chain sequence. This clonotype was detected a few times. The antigen it recognizes is unknown. Per-base quality was not reported, and no clone a single base away is much larger than it. The record originates from a study of vaccination and CD4 T cells after COVID-19 (dated by TCRdb to between 2021 and 2023). Notes on the research overall: Convalescent patients had a positive SARS-CoV-2 result on nasal swab PCR, and of these patients, several had mild disease and one had severe disease. Six males and four females were included in the convalescent cohort, with two Hispanic individuals, seven Caucasians, two Asians and one multiracial person represented. Each participant got two doses of either the Pfizer-BioNTech BNT162b2 vaccine (n=8) or the Moderna mRNA-1273 vaccine (n=2). Post-COVID blood samples were collected from convalescent patients a median of around 100 days after diagnosis, with a range of about 35 to 161 days. Post-vaccine blood samples were obtained a median of approximately 70 days after the second vaccine dose, with a range of about 12 to 241 days. For a few convalescent patients, samples were collected at an early post-vaccination timepoint (day 14) as well as at a late post-vaccination timepoint (days 161 to 241). Overlapping spike peptide pools from SARS-CoV-2 and from the common cold coronaviruses HCoV-NL63, HCoV-OC43 and HCoV-229E were used as culture stimuli. In control cultures, a CEFX viral epitope pool was used as positive control, an HIV-1 Nef peptide pool was used as negative control, or no peptide was added. The spike-specific CD4+ TCR repertoire was compared before and after mRNA vaccination in over nine COVID-19 convalescent patients and a few infection-naive healthy vaccine recipients. Overall results and qualifications from the work: Nearly all vaccine-specific clones in convalescent patients (304 of 307) were mono-reactive for SARS-CoV-2 spike rather than cross-reactive with common cold coronaviruses. An increase in the median number of SARS-CoV-2-reactive clonotypes from 21 after infection to 35 to 40 after vaccination was observed, but the change was not found to be significant. In convalescent patients, a median roughly 88% of post-vaccine SARS-CoV-2-reactive clones were detected only after vaccination, suggesting vaccine-specific priming. Only a relatively small number of convalescent patients were included in the study, and early timepoints following natural infection were not analyzed.

The method was PCR. TCR sequencing of DNA from cultured CD4+ T cells used the Oncomine TCR Beta short-read assay at the Johns Hopkins FTIC core. The QIAamp micro DNA kit was used to extract genomic DNA from the cultured CD4+ T cells. Oncomine TCR Beta libraries from cultured CD4+ T cells were pooled using unique dual indexes and sequenced on an Illumina iSeq 100. The original methods were these. Non-productive sequences were removed, and CDR3s that did not start with C, did not end with F or W, or were shorter than 7 amino acids were discarded. The MANAFEST web application was used to identify antigen-specific clonotypes by comparing peptide-stimulated wells against reference wells and other culture wells. An FDR below 0.05, an odds ratio above 5, and a productive frequency above 0.1% in at least two of three replicate wells were required for clones to be considered positive. A clonotype counted as cross-reactive if it showed significant expansion both in the SARS-CoV-2 spike wells and in at least one common cold coronavirus spike condition. Using R version 3.6.1, CDR3 homology was evaluated through Levenshtein distances (stringdist) along with unrooted phylogenetic trees (ape). The public reads were reanalyzed by TCRdb: fastp trimming at Q25, MiXCR alignment, in-frame beta chains only. Rows are unified per CDR3 protein, each entry keeping the most common DNA and genes. The V and J calls follow TCRdb's processing rather than the paper's. The sample includes tens of thousands of distinct CDR3 sequences, with roughly 40% observed a single time. In total, the top ten clones hold roughly 9.9% of the sample.

The sample's time point label, decoded: late sampling 161 to 241 days after vaccination in a few convalescent patients. The label giving this sample's treatment or condition can be read as: roughly nine-day PBMC culture with coronavirus spike peptide pools or control peptides (ViraFEST assay). The study used the ViraFEST assay, which expanded antigen-specific T cells with peptide pools and then identified expanded clonotypes by TCR sequencing. The convalescent patients' positive SARS-CoV-2 PCR tests were from March to December 2020, which was before the Alpha, Beta and Delta variants emerged in the United States. PBMCs were cultured at roughly 2 million per well in IMDM supplemented with roughly 5% human AB serum and 8.5 to 10 IU/ml IL-2, with about 9 ug/ml peptide pools added. Half of the culture medium was replaced with fresh IL-2-containing medium on days 3 and 7. CD4+ T cells were isolated after approximately ten days of culture through negative selection using the EasySep CD4+ T cell isolation kit. Ficoll-Paque Plus gradient centrifugation was used to isolate PBMCs from whole blood, and the isolated PBMCs were then either used fresh or cryopreserved at -140C. Triplicate wells were generally used for each culture condition.

This sample comprised CD4+ T cells from blood, cultured in vitro, obtained about 7 months after SARS-CoV-2 vaccination. The receptor comes from a human donor who had recovered from COVID-19.

The CDR3 region reads CASSARGNQPQHF. The DNA reads as follows: TGTGCCAGCAGTGCTAGGGGGAATCAGCCCCAGCATTTT. The V gene is TRBV6-1 and the J gene is TRBJ1-5; TRBD1 is a possible D gene, resting on 6 matching bases. CDR1 and CDR2 were assigned from the germline V gene as MNHNS and SASEGT. The CDR3 covers 13 residues, taking in both the cysteine and the phenylalanine. Only the CDR3 DNA is retained, 39 bases long and in frame from the first base. Between the V and J ends, shortened by 4 bases and 4 bases respectively, the junction contains 8 bases.